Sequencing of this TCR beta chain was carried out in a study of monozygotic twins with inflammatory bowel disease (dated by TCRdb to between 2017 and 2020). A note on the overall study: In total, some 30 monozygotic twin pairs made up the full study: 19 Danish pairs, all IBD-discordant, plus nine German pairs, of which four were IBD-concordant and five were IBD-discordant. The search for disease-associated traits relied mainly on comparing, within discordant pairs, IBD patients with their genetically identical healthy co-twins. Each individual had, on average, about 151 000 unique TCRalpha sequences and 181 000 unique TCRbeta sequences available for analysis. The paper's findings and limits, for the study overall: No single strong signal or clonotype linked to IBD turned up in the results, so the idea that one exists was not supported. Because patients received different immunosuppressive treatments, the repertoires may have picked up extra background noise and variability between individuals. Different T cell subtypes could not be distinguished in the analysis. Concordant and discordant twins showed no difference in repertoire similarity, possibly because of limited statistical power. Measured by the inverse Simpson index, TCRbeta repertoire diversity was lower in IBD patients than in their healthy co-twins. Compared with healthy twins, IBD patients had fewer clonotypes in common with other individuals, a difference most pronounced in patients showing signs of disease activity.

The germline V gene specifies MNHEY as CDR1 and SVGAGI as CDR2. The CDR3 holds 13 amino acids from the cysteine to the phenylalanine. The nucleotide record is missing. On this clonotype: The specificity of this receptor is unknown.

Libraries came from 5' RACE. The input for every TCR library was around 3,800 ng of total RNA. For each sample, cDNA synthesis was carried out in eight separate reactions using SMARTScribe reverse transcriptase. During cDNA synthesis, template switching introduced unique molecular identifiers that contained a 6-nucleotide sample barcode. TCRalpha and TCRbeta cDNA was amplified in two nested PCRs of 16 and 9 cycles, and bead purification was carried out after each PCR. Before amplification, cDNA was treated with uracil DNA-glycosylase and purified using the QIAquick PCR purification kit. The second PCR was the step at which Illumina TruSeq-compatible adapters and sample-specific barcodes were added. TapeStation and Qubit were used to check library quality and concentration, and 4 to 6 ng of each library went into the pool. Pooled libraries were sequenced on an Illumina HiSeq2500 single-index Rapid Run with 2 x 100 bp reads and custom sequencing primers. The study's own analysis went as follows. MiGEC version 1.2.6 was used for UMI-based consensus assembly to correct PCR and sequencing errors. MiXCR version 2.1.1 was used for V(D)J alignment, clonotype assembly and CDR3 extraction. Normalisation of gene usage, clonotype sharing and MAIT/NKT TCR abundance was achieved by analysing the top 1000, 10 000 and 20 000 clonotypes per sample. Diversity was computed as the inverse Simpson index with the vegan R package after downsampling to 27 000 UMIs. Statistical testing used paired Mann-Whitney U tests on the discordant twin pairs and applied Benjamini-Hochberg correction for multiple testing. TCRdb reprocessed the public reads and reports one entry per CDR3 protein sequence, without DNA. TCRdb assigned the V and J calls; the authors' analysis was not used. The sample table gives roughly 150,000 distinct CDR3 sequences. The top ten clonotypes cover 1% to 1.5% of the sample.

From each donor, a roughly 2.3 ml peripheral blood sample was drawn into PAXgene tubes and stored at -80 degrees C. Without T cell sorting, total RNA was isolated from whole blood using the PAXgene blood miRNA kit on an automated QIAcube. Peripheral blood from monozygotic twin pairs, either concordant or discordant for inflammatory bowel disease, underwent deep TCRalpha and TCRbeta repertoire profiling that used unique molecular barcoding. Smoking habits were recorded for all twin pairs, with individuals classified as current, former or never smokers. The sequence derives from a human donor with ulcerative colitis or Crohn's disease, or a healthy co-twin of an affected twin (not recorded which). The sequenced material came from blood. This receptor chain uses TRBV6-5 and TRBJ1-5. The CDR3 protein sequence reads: CASSPAGGQPQHF.